This note documents a single T cell receptor (beta chain) sequence. Its cognate antigen is unknown. Profiled with immunoSEQ multiplex PCR; TCRdb holds only in-frame clones, not every one. The sample has about 70,000 clones, around 82% seen once. The sample originates from a study of graft-versus-host responses after intestinal transplantation. In germline, CDR1 is SNHLY, CDR2 FYNNEI. J was trimmed by 1 base and V by 3 bases; bases with no gene match: 10. The CDR3 loop spans 18 amino acids. The V and J genes are TRBV2 and TRBJ2-2; 8 bases fit TRBD1. The clonotype was recovered from a human donor who was the organ donor for an intestinal transplant. The sample was unstimulated CD4+ T cells sorted from spleen or lymph node cells, taken before transplant. CDR3: CASSEFIPGQGNTGELFF. The CDR3 nucleotides are TGTGCCAGCAGTGAGTTTATCCCTGGACAGGGGAACACCGGGGAGCTGTTTTTT.